The 27 T cell receptor beta chains reported below all come from one sample, sequenced in a study of blood T cell repertoires in COVID-19. The assay was immunoSEQ multiplex PCR, and TCRdb's table has in-frame clones only and misses some. The sample carries roughly 320,000 clones, roughly 86% recorded once. Sequenced material: peripheral blood. The receptors were gathered from a woman in her thirties with COVID-19, enrolled during active disease.

CDR3 coding DNA: TGTGCCAGCAGCTTACTAGATACGCAGTATTTT. It encodes CASSLLDTQYF. V and J are TRBV11-3 and TRBJ2-3; D remains unclear. Germline V gene lookup returns CDR1 SGHNT and CDR2 YENEEA. This CDR3 contains 11 residues. The V end lost 2 bases, the J end lost 5 bases, and 2 bases lay between the germline ends.

This clone was seen repeatedly, ten times or more. The chain carries TRBV28 and TRBJ1-5, with a weak D call TRBD1 (5 bases). V gave up 6 bases and J gave up 8 bases, with 20 bases separating them. Germline V gives CDR1 MDHEN, CDR2 SYDVKM. The CDR3 length is 15 residues. CDR3 DNA sequence: TGTGCCAGCAGACCTCACGGGGGAGGGACGAAGCCCCAGCATTTT. Its translation: CASRPHGGGTKPQHF. The variable domain in full, completed from reference TRBV28 and TRBJ1-5, reads DVKVTQSSRYLVKRTGEKVFLECVQDMDHENMFWYRQDPGLGLRLIYFSYDVKMKEKGDIPEGYSVSREKKERFSLILESASTNQTSMYLCASRPHGGGTKPQHFGDGTRLSIL.

The V gene is TRBV12-3 or TRBV12-4, the J gene TRBJ1-6; D remains ambiguous. The CDR3 covers 13 residues. Trimming took off 6 bases at V and 0 bases at J, with 3 bases between the two ends. Written as DNA, the CDR3 is TGTGCCAGCAGCAGCTCCTATAATTCACCCCTCCACTTT. It is translated as CASSSSYNSPLHF.

The chain employs TRBV6-5 and TRBJ1-5; 8 nucleotides agree with TRBD1. The length of the CDR3 is 14 residues. CDR1 is MNHEY, CDR2 SVGAGI, per germline. J lost 6 bases, V lost 4 bases, and 5 bases had no gene match. The CDR3 spells CASSSQGAGQPQHF. The CDR3, as DNA: TGTGCCAGCAGTTCCCAGGGGGCAGGTCAGCCCCAGCATTTT.

In nucleotides, the CDR3 is TGTGCCGGTAGAAACCGGGAGGACGCTGAGCAGTTCTTC. Amino acid sequence: CAGRNREDAEQFF. The rearrangement uses TRBV27 and TRBJ2-1, with 7 bases matching TRBD2. Losses at the gene ends were 11 bases for V and 9 bases for J; bases not matched to a gene: 13. The CDR3 has 13 amino acids. Germline loops: CDR1 MNHEY, CDR2 SMNVEV (reference sequence).

The genes are TRBV11-3 and TRBJ2-3; perhaps TRBD2 as D (5 bases). CDR1 SGHNT and CDR2 YENEEA come from the germline V gene. The CDR3 covers 15 residues. V was trimmed by 5 bases and J by 6 bases, leaving 18 bases between them. CDR3 sequence (DNA): TGTGCCAGCAGCCCCCCCTTATCGAGGGTGGATACGCAGTATTTT. This codes for CASSPPLSRVDTQYF.

Note on this clone: Distinct nucleotide sequences in the sample also encode this CDR3. The CDR3 region is CASSLSGSGNTIYF. The DNA for the CDR3 is TGTGCCAGCAGCTTATCAGGGTCCGGAAACACCATATATTTT. V gene TRBV7-9 combines with J gene TRBJ1-3; possibly TRBD1 for D (5 bases). Trimming pared 2 bases from V and 4 bases from J, leaving 9 bases between. Per germline, CDR1 SEHNR and CDR2 FQNEAQ (reference sequence). The CDR3 length is 14 residues. Full variable domain (outside the CDR3, taken from reference TRBV7-9 and TRBJ1-3): DTGVSQNPRHKITKRGQNVTFRCDPISEHNRLYWYRQTLGQGPEFLTYFQNEAQLEKSRLLSDRFSAERPKGSFSTLEIQRTEQGDSAMYLCASSLSGSGNTIYFGEGSWLTVV.

This rearrangement joins TRBV4-1 to TRBJ2-1; tentatively, D is TRBD1 (6 bases). With 0 bases removed from V and 0 bases from J, the gap between germline ends came to 12 bases. Germline V gene data show CDR1 as MGHRA and CDR2 as YSYEKL. The CDR3 consists of 17 residues. CDR3 sequence: CASSQDQGTSSYNEQFF. In DNA, the CDR3 is TGCGCCAGCAGCCAAGATCAGGGGACGAGCTCCTACAATGAGCAGTTCTTC.

V gene TRBV3-1 (or the pseudogene TRBV3-2) combines with J gene TRBJ1-1, with a weak D call TRBD1 (5 bases). Trimming removed 3 bases at V and 7 bases at J, with 9 bases between. Germline V gene data show CDR1 as LGHDT and CDR2 as YNNKEL (reference sequence). CDR3 length equals 12 residues. The CDR3 nucleotides read TGTGCCAGCAGCCATTCCACAGGTGAAGCTTTCTTT. Protein: CASSHSTGEAFF.

The chain combines TRBV6-5 with TRBJ1-4; no definite D call. V lost 6 bases and J lost 13, with 15 bases in between. The germline V gene has CDR1 MNHEY and CDR2 SVGAGI. CDR3 length: 12 residues. The CDR3 loop is CASRDFVGTLFF. The CDR3 DNA reads as TGTGCCAGCAGGGACTTCGTTGGTACACTGTTTTTT.

The rearrangement joins TRBV6-1 to TRBJ2-5; 8 bases agree with TRBD2. Germline trimming cut 3 bases from V and 2 bases from J; bases unmatched to any gene: 11. Per the germline V gene, CDR1 is MNHNS and CDR2 is SASEGT. The CDR3 loop spans 17 amino acids. This chain's CDR3 is CASSDFRASGPQETQYF. CDR3 sequence (DNA): TGTGCCAGCAGTGATTTTCGGGCTAGCGGGCCGCAAGAGACCCAGTACTTC.

This clone was seen a handful of times. The chain employs TRBV14 and TRBJ1-1, with D possibly TRBD1 on 6 matching bases. The CDR3 spans 14 residues. The V end was cut by 6 bases, the J end by 4 bases, with 15 bases between. Germline CDR1 and CDR2: SGHDN and FVKESK. CDR3 sequence: CASRRTGLGTEAFF. In nucleotides, the CDR3 is TGTGCCAGCAGGAGAACAGGGTTGGGCACTGAAGCTTTCTTT. Full variable domain (remainder filled in from reference TRBV14 and TRBJ1-1): EAGVTQFPSHSVIEKGQTVTLRCDPISGHDNLYWYRRVMGKEIKFLLHFVKESKQDESGMPNNRFLAERTGGTYSTLKVQPAELEDSGVYFCASRRTGLGTEAFFGQGTRLTVV.

The CDR3 nucleotides read TGTGCCATCAGACAGGAATATGGCTACACCTTC. Its protein product is CAIRQEYGYTF. The chain combines TRBV10-3 with TRBJ1-2, with D possibly being TRBD1 (5 bases). Germline lookup yields CDR1 ENHRY and CDR2 SYGVKD. Trimming took 6 bases from V and 5 from J, leaving 7 bases between them. The CDR3 is made up of 11 amino acids.

The rearrangement uses TRBV28 and TRBJ2-3; 7 bases match TRBD1. After removal of 6 bases from V and 3 bases from J, the junction contained 9 bases not matched to a gene. Germline CDR1 and CDR2: MDHEN and SYDVKM. The CDR3 loop spans 15 amino acids. CDR3 DNA: TGTGCCAGCAGCCGAGGGGGCGCCAAGACAGATACGCAGTATTTT. Protein: CASSRGGAKTDTQYF.

The chain combines TRBV6-1 with TRBJ1-1; 9 bases fit TRBD1. Germline CDR1 MNHNS, CDR2 SASEGT. The V segment lost 2 bases and the J segment 2 bases; nucleotides outside the gene matches: 12. CDR3 length: 18 residues. The CDR3 DNA reads as TGTGCCAGCAGTGAACCCCACAAACAGGGGGCCAGTAACACTGAAGCTTTCTTT. Protein product: CASSEPHKQGASNTEAFF.

This clone occurred a few times. V gene TRBV4-3 combines with J gene TRBJ1-1, with D tentatively TRBD1 (6 bases). Trimming took off 2 bases at V and 1 base at J, with 8 bases between the two ends. CDR1 and CDR2 from the germline V gene are LGHNA and YSLEER. The CDR3 sequence is 14 residues long. The DNA for the CDR3 is TGCGCCAGCAGCCAAATAGGGGGGAACACTGAAGCTTTCTTT. It yields the protein CASSQIGGNTEAFF.

V gene TRBV30 combines with J gene TRBJ1-6; TRBD1 matches 7 bases. This CDR3 is 13 amino acids long. Germline V gene lookup returns CDR1 GTSNPN and CDR2 SVGIG (reference sequence). Trimming cost V 8 bases and J 7 bases; bases outside gene matches: 8. CDR3 residues: CAHQQGWNSPLHF. The CDR3 DNA reads as TGTGCCCACCAACAGGGGTGGAATTCACCCCTCCACTTT.

V is TRBV24-1 and J is TRBJ2-7; TRBD1 aligns across 9 bases. V lost 6 bases and J lost 3; bases outside the gene matches: 5. CDR3 length: 14 amino acids. Germline V gene lookup returns CDR1 KGHDR and CDR2 SFDVKD. Here the CDR3 reads CATSLETGGYEQYF. As DNA, the CDR3 is TGTGCCACCAGTCTCGAGACAGGGGGCTACGAGCAGTACTTC.

This chain's CDR3 is CASSQRREGVEAFF. The CDR3 DNA sequence: TGTGCCAGCAGTCAAAGACGGGAGGGTGTTGAAGCTTTCTTT. The rearrangement links TRBV6-5 to TRBJ1-1; no reliable D call. The CDR3 totals 14 residues. Trimming cost V 5 bases and J 7 bases, with 17 bases left between them. CDR1 and CDR2 from the germline V gene are MNHEY and SVGAGI.

The chain has TRBV7-9 and TRBJ2-7, with a weak D call TRBD1 (5 bases). Trimming pared 1 base from V and 0 bases from J, leaving 13 bases between. CDR3 size: 16 residues. Germline CDR1 SEHNR, CDR2 FQNEAQ (reference sequence). This CDR3 is CASSLGVGLSSYEQYV. The CDR3 nucleotides read TGTGCCAGCAGCTTAGGAGTGGGGCTCAGCTCCTACGAGCAGTACGTC.

The rearrangement uses TRBV2 and TRBJ1-6; D ambiguous. Between the trimmed V and J ends, which lost 4 bases and 7 bases, there was a span of 8 bases. CDR3 length: 13 residues. Germline CDR1 reads SNHLY; CDR2 reads FYNNEI. The CDR3 region is CASSGTGNSPLHF. The CDR3 nucleotides read TGTGCCAGCAGTGGAACCGGGAATTCACCCCTCCACTTT.

This rearrangement joins TRBV11-1 to TRBJ1-4; 7 positions agree with TRBD1. Looked up from germline, CDR1 is SGHAT and CDR2 is FQDESV (reference sequence). The V gene end was trimmed by 6 bases and the J gene end by 8 bases; junction bases not matched to a gene: 12. This CDR3 spans 15 amino acids. The CDR3 spells CASRHRQGTDEKLFF. The DNA of the CDR3 is TGTGCCAGCAGACACCGACAGGGAACGGACGAAAAACTGTTTTTT.

This chain connects TRBV28 to TRBJ1-1, with D hard to call. The CDR3 has 14 amino acids. Trimming pared 1 base from V and 1 base from J, leaving 7 bases between. Germline V gene data show CDR1 as MDHEN and CDR2 as SYDVKM. For the CDR3, the DNA is TGTGCCAGCAGTTTATTGTCAGGGAACACTGAAGCTTTCTTT. Protein: CASSLLSGNTEAFF.

The rearrangement joins TRBV5-4 to TRBJ2-5; TRBD1 aligns across 8 bases. Germline values: CDR1 SGHNT, CDR2 YYREEE (reference sequence). This CDR3 is built from 12 residues. Losses at the gene ends were 3 bases for V and 14 bases for J; bases not matched to a gene: 9. This chain's CDR3 is CASSSPRDRYYF. CDR3 DNA sequence: TGTGCCAGCAGCTCCCCCCGGGACAGGTACTACTTC.

J is TRBJ2-5 and V is TRBV29-1; 7 bases line up with TRBD2. The ends lost 1 base at V and 0 bases at J; junction bases unmatched: 11. The germline CDR1 and CDR2 sequences are SQVTM and ANQGSEA. The CDR3 is 17 amino acids. CDR3 nucleotide sequence: TGCAGCGTTGAAGCTCCGGGCGGGGGTGCGTACCAAGAGACCCAGTACTTC. This sequence encodes CSVEAPGGGAYQETQYF.

This rearrangement joins TRBV18 to TRBJ1-2, with 7 bases identical to TRBD1. CDR1 and CDR2 (germline): KGHSH, LQKENI. V dropped 3 bases and J dropped 2; count of bases not matched to a gene: 3. The CDR3 extends over 14 amino acids. This CDR3 is CASSPVTGNYGYTF. The CDR3 nucleotides read TGTGCCAGCTCACCCGTGACAGGGAACTATGGCTACACCTTC.

The chain couples TRBV15 to TRBJ2-5; 8 bases agree with TRBD1. With V trimmed by 5 bases and J by 0 bases, 8 bases remained unmatched. The CDR3 extends over 16 amino acids. The V gene's germline CDR1 is LNHNV and CDR2 YYDKDF (reference sequence). Here the CDR3 reads CATSPRGQGNQETQYF. The CDR3 bases are TGTGCCACCAGCCCACGCGGACAGGGCAACCAAGAGACCCAGTACTTC.